Included here is one T cell receptor (beta chain) sequence, with context. This sample is part of a study of blood T cell repertoires in COVID-19. The data were produced by immunoSEQ multiplex PCR, yet TCRdb's version contains in-frame clones alone and is incomplete. This table has 85,000 to 110,000 clones, about 87% appearing once. The CDR3 consists of 12 residues. V was clipped by 4 bases and J by 5 bases, with 6 bases between them. Germline V lookup: CDR1 LNHDA, CDR2 SQIVND (reference sequence). The source material was peripheral blood. The source of this sequence is a human donor in a cohort sampled during active or convalescent COVID-19. This chain joins TRBV19 and TRBJ1-5; D not certain. In DNA, the CDR3 is TGTGCCAGTAGTAAGAACTATCAGCCCCAGCATTTT. This codes for CASSKNYQPQHF. Full variable domain (rest looked up from reference TRBV19 and TRBJ1-5): DGGITQSPKYLFRKEGQNVTLSCEQNLNHDAMYWYRQDPGQGLRLIYYSQIVNDFQKGDIAEGYSVSREKKESFPLTVTSAQKNPTAFYLCASSKNYQPQHFGDGTRLSIL.